Each of the 17 T cell receptor beta chains below was sequenced from the same sample in a study of T cells in Graves' hyperthyroidism and ophthalmopathy. The CDR3 regions of TCR beta were amplified from RNA transcripts. Primed by the HTBI set, a first-round RT-PCR was run on the TCR CDR3. TCRdb reprocessed the multiplex PCR reads with MiXCR, giving one entry per CDR3 protein. The data contain roughly 560,000 distinct CDR3 sequences, about 14% of them seen just once; the ten biggest clones take up around 4%. Input material: blood. The receptors were sampled from a middle-aged woman with Graves' ophthalmopathy.

This clonotype was seen repeatedly, ten times or more. The rearrangement links TRBV24-1 to TRBJ2-5; the match to TRBD2 covers 15 bases. Germline values: CDR1 KGHDR, CDR2 SFDVKD. The CDR3 is 18 residues long. The V and J ends lost 4 bases and 5 bases, in that order; junction bases with no gene match: 10. CDR3 region: CATSDPSGLAGGLETQYF. The CDR3 bases are TGTGCCACCAGTGACCCTTCCGGACTAGCGGGAGGGCTGGAGACCCAGTACTTC.

A note on this clonotype: The junction departs from the called germline gene at one end, perhaps through a read error. The chain uses TRBV5-1 and TRBJ2-5; D tentatively reads TRBD1 or TRBD2 (5 bases each). The CDR3 has 17 amino acids. Germline V gene sequence: CDR1 SGHRS, CDR2 YFSETQ. CDR3 DNA: TGCGCCAGTAGCTTGGTCCCCAGAGGGGCCATCCAAGAGACCCAGTACTTC. Its translation: CASSLVPRGAIQETQYF.

This clonotype was detected a few times. This rearrangement joins TRBV20-1 to TRBJ2-7; unclear D gene. This CDR3 has 13 amino acids. Trimming took 6 bases from V and 1 from J, leaving 13 bases between them. CDR1 is DFQATT and CDR2 is SNEGSKA in the germline V gene (reference sequence). The CDR3 coding sequence is TGCAGTGCCATATCCCCTTGGTCCTACGAGCAGTACTTC. Protein product: CSAISPWSYEQYF.

This clonotype was seen at least ten times. The V gene is TRBV12-3 or TRBV12-4, the J gene TRBJ1-1; D is uncertain. Trimming stripped 7 bases from V and 4 bases from J, with 19 bases between. This CDR3 contains 15 residues. CDR3 nucleotide sequence: TGTGCCAGCACCCCAAAGTGGTCAGCCGGCACTGAAGCTTTCTTT. Translated: CASTPKWSAGTEAFF.

This clonotype has more than one count but fewer than ten. This may be a read error, as it is one base from a much larger clone. The chain employs TRBV29-1 and TRBJ1-1, with D possibly being TRBD1 (5 bases). This CDR3 comprises 13 residues. The germline CDR1 and CDR2 sequences are SQVTM and ANQGSEA. Trimming took off 6 bases at V and 0 bases at J, with 11 bases between the two ends. CDR3 protein: CSVPGTVNTEAFF. CDR3 DNA: TGCAGCGTGCCCGGGACGGTGAACACTGAAGCTTTCTTT.

This clonotype was picked up many times. The chain employs TRBV12-3 or TRBV12-4 and TRBJ1-2, with 8 positions matching TRBD1. The CDR3 contains 14 residues. V was clipped by 5 bases and J by 8 bases; unmatched bases: 10. CDR3 sequence (DNA): TGTGCCAGCAGTACCGGGACAGGCTTTGGGGGCTACACCTTC. Translation gives CASSTGTGFGGYTF.

This clonotype was counted many times. The rearrangement uses TRBV11-1 and TRBJ2-7, with D hard to call. The germline V gene has CDR1 SGHAT and CDR2 FQDESV (reference sequence). Trimming took 1 base from V and 4 from J, leaving 8 bases between them. The CDR3 consists of 13 residues. The CDR3 region is CASSLEVRYEQYF. DNA for the CDR3: TGTGCCAGCAGCTTAGAGGTCAGATACGAGCAGTACTTC.

This clonotype was seen many times. The rearrangement links TRBV11-2 to TRBJ2-5; D is unclear. CDR1 is SGHAT, CDR2 FQNNGV, per germline. Trimming pared 5 bases from V and 4 bases from J, leaving 11 bases between. CDR3 length: 13 residues. CDR3: CASSIAKVETQYF. The DNA of the CDR3 is TGTGCCAGCAGCATCGCTAAAGTAGAGACCCAGTACTTC. The full variable domain, its missing parts supplied by reference TRBV11-2 and TRBJ2-5, is EAGVAQSPRYKIIEKRQSVAFWCNPISGHATLYWYQQILGQGPKLLIQFQNNGVVDDSQLPKDRFSAERLKGVDSTLKIQPAKLEDSAVYLCASSIAKVETQYFGPGTRLLVL.

The chain links TRBV28 to TRBJ2-5, with 8 bases matching TRBD2. CDR3 size: 19 residues. The trim removed 5 bases at V and 2 bases at J, leaving 19 bases unmatched. Germline V CDR1 and CDR2: MDHEN, SYDVKM. The chain's CDR3 is CASSPPGLAELGIQETQYF. As DNA, the CDR3 is TGTGCCAGCAGTCCCCCCGGACTAGCTGAATTAGGGATTCAAGAGACCCAGTACTTC.

In this sample, this clonotype turned up many times. V usage is TRBV6-2 or TRBV6-3 and J usage is TRBJ2-6; TRBD2 agrees at 10 bases. Losses at the gene ends were 2 bases for V and 0 bases for J; bases not matched to a gene: 10. Germline lookup yields CDR1 MNHEY and CDR2 SVGEGT. This CDR3 spans 20 amino acids. The CDR3 DNA is TGTGCCAGCAGTTACCCATCTAGCGGGAGCCCTCCCTCTGGGGCCAACGTCCTGACTTTC. It encodes CASSYPSSGSPPSGANVLTF.

This clonotype was counted ten times or more. The V gene is TRBV2, the J gene TRBJ2-1; maybe TRBD2 (5 bases). The CDR3 is 11 residues long. Germline-derived CDR1 and CDR2 are SNHLY and FYNNEI. V was shortened by 6 bases and J by 5 bases, with 5 bases between the two germline ends. CDR3 in amino acids: CASRTNNEQFF. DNA of the CDR3: TGTGCCAGCAGGACTAACAATGAGCAGTTCTTC.

This clonotype was observed many times. This chain links TRBV6-5 with TRBJ1-1; TRBD1 is a possible D gene (6 bases). Germline V lookup: CDR1 MNHEY, CDR2 SVGAGI. The CDR3 is 14 residues long. V dropped 4 bases and J dropped 4 bases, with 13 bases sitting between them. DNA of the CDR3: TGTGCCAGCAGTTCCCAGGGGTTCGGCACTGAAGCTTTCTTT. Translated, it gives CASSSQGFGTEAFF.

The gene calls are TRBV28 and TRBJ2-7; 7 bases are shared with TRBD1. This CDR3 spans 16 amino acids. The junction had 10 bases not matched to a gene; V was cut back by 5 bases and J by 0 bases. Germline CDR1 and CDR2: MDHEN and SYDVKM. The CDR3 region has the DNA TGTGCCAGCAGTCGGGACAGCCTAACCTCCTCCTACGAGCAGTACTTC. It yields the protein CASSRDSLTSSYEQYF.

This clonotype was seen ten or more times. The V gene is TRBV28, the J gene TRBJ2-7; TRBD2 might be the D (5 bases). V was trimmed by 6 bases and J by 4 bases, leaving 7 bases between them. Germline assignment: CDR1 MDHEN and CDR2 SYDVKM. The CDR3 extends over 11 amino acids. CDR3 in amino acids: CASRLAYEQYF. CDR3 DNA: TGTGCCAGCAGGCTAGCATACGAGCAGTACTTC.

This clonotype was recorded at least ten times. V gene TRBV27 combines with J gene TRBJ2-7; maybe TRBD2 (7 bases). Germline CDR1 is MNHEY and CDR2 is SMNVEV (reference sequence). The CDR3 runs 14 residues. The V end was cut by 8 bases, the J end by 5 bases, with 19 bases between. The CDR3 nucleotides read TGTGCCAGCGCCGAGGGGGAGGGCCCCCACGAGCAGTACTTC. The encoded protein is CASAEGEGPHEQYF.

The chain couples TRBV12-3 or TRBV12-4 to TRBJ1-2; 8 bases fit TRBD1. The CDR3 totals 16 residues. V lost 3 bases and J lost 2; bases outside the gene matches: 8. CDR3 sequence (DNA): TGTGCCAGCAGTTTTCTGGGACAGGCCTCAAACTATGGCTACACCTTC. This sequence encodes CASSFLGQASNYGYTF.

This clonotype has at least ten counts. V gene TRBV6-1 combines with J gene TRBJ2-6, with no clear D. The CDR3 is 14 residues long. The V gene's germline CDR1 is MNHNS and CDR2 SASEGT. The V end was cut by 8 bases, the J end by 4 bases, with 12 bases between. In DNA, the CDR3 is TGTGCCAGCGACGCTTCGGGCGGGGCCAACGTCCTGACTTTC. It specifies CASDASGGANVLTF.